This TCR beta chain derives from a study of CD8 T cells in Susac syndrome. With random hexamers, roughly 0.45 to 1 ug RNA was reverse transcribed. The TCR beta CDR3 was amplified by immunoSEQ multiplex PCR across 54 Vbeta, 13 Jbeta. TCRdb re-derived calls from the immunoSEQ multiplex PCR reads in MiXCR, one entry per CDR3 protein. The repertoire includes some 300,000 distinct CDR3 sequences, approximately 85% of them detected once, and roughly 0.21% sits in the top ten. Losses at the gene ends were 0 bases for V and 0 bases for J; bases not matched to a gene: 2. CDR1 SGDLS and CDR2 YYNGEE come from the germline V gene. The CDR3 has 18 residues. Negative isolation yielded the CD8+ and CD4+ T cells, while FACS enriched the TEMRA cells.

Sequencing input: CD8+ T cells from PBMCs. The chain links TRBV9 to TRBJ2-1; 14 nucleotides match TRBD2. The TCR was taken from a human donor with multiple sclerosis. CDR3 DNA: TGTGCCAGCAGCGTAGGAGGGACTAGCGGGAGCTCCTACAATGAGCAGTTCTTC. The encoded protein is CASSVGGTSGSSYNEQFF. The entire variable domain, with the rest obtained from reference TRBV9 and TRBJ2-1, is as follows: DSGVTQTPKHLITATGQRVTLRCSPRSGDLSVYWYQQSLDQGLQFLIQYYNGEERAKGNILERFSAQQFPDLHSELNLSSLELGDSALYFCASSVGGTSGSSYNEQFFGPGTRLTVL.